Shown below are 27 T cell receptor beta chains from a single sample sequenced in a study of cytomegalovirus exposure and HLA in healthy donors. PCR was performed using 60 Vbeta and 13 Jbeta primers. Measured with immunoSEQ multiplex PCR; TCRdb has only the in-frame clones, and not every one. Among around 150,000 clones listed, approximately 72% were seen once. The specimen sequenced was PBMCs. The receptors were gathered from a man in his forties or fifties in good health and CMV-seropositive.

The chain employs TRBV6-5 and TRBJ1-4, with D unclear. The germline V gene encodes CDR1 MNHEY and CDR2 SVGAGI. Trimming removed 6 bases at V and 8 bases at J, with 10 bases between. The CDR3 has 12 residues. DNA for the CDR3: TGTGCCAGCAGGAGAGGCGGGGAAAAACTGTTTTTT. Translating it yields CASRRGGEKLFF.

V is TRBV11-3 and J is TRBJ2-2; TRBD2 matches 8 bases. CDR3 length: 16 amino acids. V dropped 4 bases and J dropped 5; count of bases not matched to a gene: 9. Germline CDR1 is SGHNT and CDR2 is YENEEA. The chain's CDR3 is CASSSSGPLETGELFF. In nucleotides, the CDR3 is TGTGCCAGCAGCTCTAGCGGGCCCTTGGAGACCGGGGAGCTGTTTTTT.

The chain uses TRBV15 and TRBJ2-2; tentatively, D is TRBD1 (7 bases). The CDR3 consists of 16 residues. Trimming cost V 0 bases and J 5 bases, with 13 bases left between them. Germline V CDR1 and CDR2: LNHNV, YYDKDF (reference sequence). DNA of the CDR3: TGTGCCACCAGCAGAGATCGACAGGGAGGTACCGGGGAGCTGTTTTTT. Amino acids: CATSRDRQGGTGELFF.

There are a few counts of this clone. The V and J genes are TRBV10-2 and TRBJ2-1; 7 nucleotides agree with TRBD2. CDR1 and CDR2 (germline): WSHSY, SAAADI. CDR3 length: 13 amino acids. V lost 10 bases to trimming and J lost 8 bases; unmatched junction nucleotides: 11. CDR3 bases: TGCGCCACCTTAAGGGGAGGGCGTCATGAGCAGTTCTTC. This codes for CATLRGGRHEQFF.

The sample holds a few counts of this clone. The rearrangement uses TRBV5-1 and TRBJ2-3; 8 bases map to TRBD2. Per germline, CDR1 SGHRS and CDR2 YFSETQ. With 6 bases clipped from V and 3 bases from J, the junction kept 9 bases outside the gene matches. This CDR3 is built from 15 residues. CDR3: CASNLGGARTDTQYF. The CDR3 DNA reads as TGCGCCAGCAATCTCGGGGGGGCCAGAACAGATACGCAGTATTTT. The full variable domain, its missing parts supplied by reference TRBV5-1 and TRBJ2-3, is KAGVTQTPRYLIKTRGQQVTLSCSPISGHRSVSWYQQTPGQGLQFLFEYFSETQRNKGNFPGRFSGRQFSNSRSEMNVSTLELGDSALYLCASNLGGARTDTQYFGPGTRLTVL.

This clone occurred a few times. V and J are TRBV6-5 and TRBJ1-2; 8 bases fit TRBD1. The CDR3 has 14 amino acids. J lost 2 bases, V lost 4 bases, and 3 bases had no gene match. Germline lookup yields CDR1 MNHEY and CDR2 SVGAGI. This CDR3 is CASSSDRGNYGYTF. The CDR3 DNA sequence: TGTGCCAGCAGTTCCGACAGGGGCAACTATGGCTACACCTTC.

This chain links TRBV2 with TRBJ1-1, with D possibly TRBD1 on 5 matching bases. In germline, CDR1 is SNHLY, CDR2 FYNNEI. The V gene lost 8 bases and the J gene lost 7 bases, with 17 bases spanning the gap. This CDR3 spans 13 amino acids. CDR3 nucleotide sequence: TGTGCCAGCGGACGGGACTTGAGGGGTGAAGCTTTCTTT. Translated: CASGRDLRGEAFF.

This rearrangement joins TRBV7-2 to TRBJ2-5, with D perhaps matching TRBD1 (5 bases). CDR1 and CDR2 from the germline V gene are SGHTA and FQGNSA. This CDR3 comprises 13 residues. V was cut by 5 bases and J by 5 bases, with 12 bases left in between. CDR3 nucleotides: TGTGCCAGCAGCCCCTTTCACAGGGAGACCCAGTACTTC. Protein product: CASSPFHRETQYF.

The chain links TRBV9 to TRBJ1-2, with 7 bases that match TRBD1. The J segment lost 8 bases and the V segment lost 1 base, leaving 14 bases of the junction unmatched. The germline gives CDR1 SGDLS, CDR2 YYNGEE. The CDR3 consists of 16 residues. This chain's CDR3 is CASSVSASEGARGYTF. Here the CDR3 DNA reads TGTGCCAGCAGCGTATCGGCCTCGGAGGGGGCGCGGGGCTACACCTTC.

The rearrangement uses TRBV18 and TRBJ1-4; TRBD1 agrees at 8 bases. The CDR3 consists of 17 residues. The germline gives CDR1 KGHSH, CDR2 LQKENI. The trim removed 3 bases at V and 0 bases at J, leaving 6 bases unmatched. The CDR3 here is CASSPLQGGATNEKLFF. For the CDR3, the DNA is TGTGCCAGCTCACCCCTACAGGGGGGGGCAACTAATGAAAAACTGTTTTTT. Complete variable domain (other parts from reference TRBV18 and TRBJ1-4): NAGVMQNPRHLVRRRGQEARLRCSPMKGHSHVYWYRQLPEEGLKFMVYLQKENIIDESGMPKERFSAEFPKEGPSILRIQQVVRGDSAAYFCASSPLQGGATNEKLFFGSGTQLSVL.

The genes are TRBV9 and TRBJ2-3; D possibly corresponds to TRBD2 (7 bases). CDR1 is SGDLS, CDR2 YYNGEE, per germline. The CDR3 loop spans 15 amino acids. Trimming stripped 4 bases from V and 3 bases from J, with 15 bases between. The CDR3: CASSFRGGVTDTQYF. The DNA of the CDR3 is TGTGCCAGCAGCTTTAGGGGGGGGGTAACAGATACGCAGTATTTT.

This clone was picked up one time. The chain couples TRBV5-6 to TRBJ1-5; a possible D gene is TRBD1 (5 bases). The V end lost 4 bases, the J end lost 6 bases, and 11 bases lay between the germline ends. This CDR3 comprises 13 residues. Per germline, CDR1 SGHDT and CDR2 YYEEEE. CDR3 protein: CASSGTGGQPQHF. The CDR3 bases are TGTGCCAGCAGCGGGACCGGGGGTCAGCCCCAGCATTTT.

This clone was counted a single time. The chain has TRBV7-2 and TRBJ2-7; 13 positions match TRBD2. The germline V gene encodes CDR1 SGHTA and CDR2 FQGNSA. The V segment lost 1 base and the J segment 3 bases; nucleotides outside the gene matches: 9. This CDR3 is 18 amino acids long. CDR3 in amino acids: CASSLELAGGTTFYEQYF. CDR3 DNA sequence: TGTGCCAGCAGCTTAGAACTAGCGGGGGGGACTACCTTCTACGAGCAGTACTTC.

The rearrangement links TRBV11-2 to TRBJ2-7; 10 bases are shared with TRBD1. This CDR3 is 15 amino acids long. V shed 4 bases and J 2 bases; nucleotides not matched to a gene: 5. Per germline, CDR1 SGHAT and CDR2 FQNNGV. CDR3 in amino acids: CASSSRQGAPYEQYF. CDR3 bases: TGTGCCAGCAGCTCCAGACAGGGGGCCCCCTACGAGCAGTACTTC.

The chain has TRBV7-2 and TRBJ2-1, with 10 bases lining up with TRBD2. CDR1 is SGHTA, CDR2 FQGNSA, per germline. The CDR3 is 15 residues long. V shed 5 bases and J 4 bases; nucleotides not matched to a gene: 5. CDR3 DNA: TGTGCCAGCAGCGGGGGACTAGCGCCTTACAATGAGCAGTTCTTC. The encoded protein is CASSGGLAPYNEQFF.

In its sample, this clone was seen a few times. The rearrangement uses TRBV6-6 and TRBJ1-3; weak D call: TRBD1 (5 bases). The length of the CDR3 is 13 residues. Trimming removed 0 bases from V and 8 bases from J, with 8 bases in between. Germline values: CDR1 MNHNY, CDR2 SVGAGI (reference sequence). The DNA for the CDR3 is TGTGCCAGCAGTTACTCTCGGGGGGACACCATATATTTT. Its protein is CASSYSRGDTIYF.

This CDR3 is CASSRQATYEQYF. The CDR3 DNA is TGTGCCAGCTCGCGTCAGGCGACCTACGAGCAGTACTTC. This chain connects TRBV5-8 to TRBJ2-7; no reliable D call. The CDR3 is 13 amino acids. The germline V and J ends were trimmed by 7 bases and 2 bases, with 13 bases remaining between them. CDR1 is SGHTS and CDR2 is YDEGEE in the germline V gene.

This chain joins TRBV29-1 and TRBJ2-5, with 10 bases fitting TRBD1. The CDR3 contains 11 residues. Germline V gene data show CDR1 as SQVTM and CDR2 as ANQGSEA. V was clipped by 4 bases and J by 7 bases; unmatched bases: 0. This chain's CDR3 is CSVGTGGTQYF. CDR3 DNA sequence: TGCAGCGTTGGGACAGGGGGGACCCAGTACTTC.

The CDR3: CASSYSAGQGYTF. CDR3 coding DNA: TGTGCCAGCAGTTACTCGGCAGGGCAAGGCTACACCTTC. The V gene is TRBV6-5, the J gene TRBJ1-2; possible D gene TRBD1, 5 bases. Germline-derived CDR1 and CDR2 are MNHEY and SVGAGI. The CDR3 runs to 13 residues. V gave up 0 bases and J gave up 8 bases, with 10 bases separating them.

The rearrangement joins TRBV5-1 to TRBJ2-3; D is perhaps TRBD1 (5 bases). Germline CDR1 SGHRS, CDR2 YFSETQ. This CDR3 has 16 amino acids. The V gene lost 0 bases and the J gene lost 2 bases, with 13 bases spanning the gap. CDR3 region: CASSLGQLFYTDTQYF. DNA for the CDR3: TGCGCCAGCAGCTTGGGACAGCTTTTTTACACAGATACGCAGTATTTT.

The gene calls are TRBV19 and TRBJ2-1; D remains ambiguous. The V and J ends lost 3 bases and 6 bases respectively, with 3 bases between them. This CDR3 region has 11 residues. Germline V gives CDR1 LNHDA, CDR2 SQIVND (reference sequence). For the CDR3, the DNA is TGTGCCAGTAGTATCCTCAATGAGCAGTTCTTC. This gives the protein CASSILNEQFF.

This clone occurred a few times. The CDR3 loop is CASSLWDRAADTQYF. The CDR3 nucleotides read TGTGCCAGCAGCCTTTGGGACAGGGCGGCAGATACGCAGTATTTT. This chain links TRBV9 with TRBJ2-3, with 9 bases lining up with TRBD1. Germline CDR1 SGDLS, CDR2 YYNGEE. V gave up 4 bases and J gave up 4 bases; unmatched junction bases: 7. The length of the CDR3 is 15 residues.

The chain is built from TRBV5-1 and TRBJ2-3; D is possibly TRBD2 (5 bases). Per germline, CDR1 SGHRS and CDR2 YFSETQ. This CDR3 is built from 17 residues. V lost 4 bases to trimming and J lost 4 bases, with 22 bases between them. CDR3 DNA: TGCGCCAGCAGCGTGACTTTAGCTCGGGGTAATTCAGATACGCAGTATTTT. Translated: CASSVTLARGNSDTQYF.

The chain carries TRBV7-3 and TRBJ2-1, with 10 bases fitting TRBD1. Germline V gives CDR1 SGHTA, CDR2 FQGTGA. The CDR3 sequence is 13 residues long. V shed 8 bases, J shed 9 bases, and the junction held 7 bases outside the gene matches. CDR3 sequence: CASHTTGGGEQFF. As DNA, the CDR3 is TGTGCCAGCCATACGACAGGGGGCGGTGAGCAGTTCTTC.

Here the CDR3 DNA reads TGTGCCAGCAGTGACTCTGCGGGGTCCACAGATACGCAGTATTTT. Its translation is CASSDSAGSTDTQYF. The chain couples TRBV6-4 to TRBJ2-3; a weak D match, TRBD2 (6 bases). Trimming cost V 0 bases and J 2 bases, with 9 bases left between them. Germline assignment: CDR1 MRHNA and CDR2 SNTAGT. The CDR3 loop spans 15 amino acids.

The rearrangement uses TRBV4-3 and TRBJ1-1; D gene uncertain. The CDR3 has 15 residues. Between the trimmed V and J ends, which lost 2 bases and 0 bases, there was a span of 10 bases. From germline, CDR1 is LGHNA and CDR2 YSLEER. This CDR3 reads CASSQQLKMNTEAFF. The CDR3 DNA sequence: TGCGCCAGCAGCCAACAACTGAAAATGAACACTGAAGCTTTCTTT.

The chain employs TRBV2 and TRBJ2-2; 7 bases match TRBD1. V lost 7 bases to trimming and J lost 7 bases; unmatched junction nucleotides: 9. This CDR3 region has 14 residues. The germline CDR1 and CDR2 sequences are SNHLY and FYNNEI. The CDR3 region has the DNA TGTGCCAGCAAGGAACAGGGGCCGAGCGGGGAGCTGTTTTTT. This gives the protein CASKEQGPSGELFF.